The source of this TCR beta chain is a study of blood T cell repertoires in COVID-19. Study summary: In each case, the material was cDNA or gDNA derived from T cells, B-cell-depleted T cells, or PBMCs.

Original data processing: Researchers report that nucleated cell counts were estimated from reference gene primer amplification. Only in-frame clones appear in the TCRdb table, and some are missing; sequencing was by immunoSEQ multiplex PCR. Clone size and the V and J calls come from that table; the DNA yielded D and trimming. The sample lists 200,000 to 300,000 clones; roughly 90% were seen once. Trimming removed 5 bases at V and 1 base at J, with 8 bases between. The CDR3 has 14 residues. The V gene's germline CDR1 is LNHDA and CDR2 SQIVND (reference sequence). The material sequenced was peripheral blood. This clonotype was sampled from a woman between 25 and 40 years old with acute or convalescent COVID-19. The V call is TRBV19, the J call TRBJ2-2, with a weak D call TRBD2 (5 bases). CDR3 in DNA: TGTGCCAGTAGTCCGACTATGAACACCGGGGAGCTGTTTTTT. Protein product: CASSPTMNTGELFF. Full variable domain (rest looked up from reference TRBV19 and TRBJ2-2): DGGITQSPKYLFRKEGQNVTLSCEQNLNHDAMYWYRQDPGQGLRLIYYSQIVNDFQKGDIAEGYSVSREKKESFPLTVTSAQKNPTAFYLCASSPTMNTGELFFGEGSRLTVL.